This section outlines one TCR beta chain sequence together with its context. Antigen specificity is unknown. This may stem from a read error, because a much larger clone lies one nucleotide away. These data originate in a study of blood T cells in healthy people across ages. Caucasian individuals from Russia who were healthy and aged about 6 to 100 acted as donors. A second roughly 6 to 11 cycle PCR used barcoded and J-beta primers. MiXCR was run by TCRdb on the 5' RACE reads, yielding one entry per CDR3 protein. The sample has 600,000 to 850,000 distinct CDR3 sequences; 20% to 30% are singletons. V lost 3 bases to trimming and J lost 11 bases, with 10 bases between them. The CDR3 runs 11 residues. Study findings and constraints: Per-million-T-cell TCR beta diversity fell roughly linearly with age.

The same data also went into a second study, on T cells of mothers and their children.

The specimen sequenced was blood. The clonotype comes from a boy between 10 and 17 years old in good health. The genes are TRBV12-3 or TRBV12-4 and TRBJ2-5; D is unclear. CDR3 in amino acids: CASSFEVEQYF. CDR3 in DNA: TGTGCCAGCAGTTTTGAGGTTGAGCAGTACTTC.